This TCR beta chain was identified in a study of blood T cell repertoires in COVID-19. Study information: Italy, Spain and the United States were the sources of the convalescent and acute COVID-19 samples. Sources were T cells, B-cell-depleted T cells, or PBMCs; the material itself was cDNA or gDNA.

Study processing details: Amplification of reference gene primers was used by the study to estimate nucleated cell counts. This table comes from immunoSEQ multiplex PCR, and its TCRdb copy is limited to in-frame clones, with some not included. From that table come the V and J calls and clone size; the DNA was used to work out D and trimming. The sample yields 250,000 to 350,000 clones, 86% seen once. CDR1 and CDR2 from the germline V gene are MNHEY and SVGEGT. This CDR3 has 14 amino acids. V shed 6 bases, J shed 3 bases, and the junction held 7 bases outside the gene matches. The sequenced material came from peripheral blood. The rearrangement links TRBV6-2 or TRBV6-3 to TRBJ1-2, with 7 bases that match TRBD1. This clonotype was obtained from a woman aged 25 to 45 with active or convalescent COVID-19. The CDR3 DNA is TGTGCCAGCAGCCAACTCACAGGGGACTATGGCTACACCTTC. It specifies CASSQLTGDYGYTF.